This is a list of T cell receptor beta chains from one sample in a study of early T cells in non-severe SARS-CoV-2 infection. TCRdb passed the 5' RACE reads through MiXCR, listing each CDR3 protein once. Here the sample spans 65,000 to 85,000 distinct CDR3 sequences, roughly 10% being singletons. Sequencing was carried out using whole blood. The source is an adult who was a healthcare worker with PCR-confirmed SARS-CoV-2 infection or an uninfected control (not recorded which). The CDR3 runs from the conserved cysteine through the conserved F or W. A D gene is named only where the DNA matches it firmly. Size is omitted from some rows. Given values are once, few, many or a class for expanded clones.

clone_size j_call cdr3_length d_call v_call cdr3_aa
NA TRBJ2-7 15 NA TRBV16 CASSRRSLNSYEQYF
many TRBJ2-7 15 NA TRBV14 CASSQESQVPYEQYF
many TRBJ2-7 12 NA TRBV5-6 CASSLNSAEQYF
many TRBJ2-3 16 TRBD2 TRBV12-3/TRBV12-4 CASSLIRAGAEDTQYF
NA TRBJ2-1 16 NA TRBV5-4 CASTDSRVSSYNEQFF
NA TRBJ2-5 12 NA TRBV10-3 CDLLELGETQYF
many TRBJ2-1 11 NA TRBV29-1 CSSGDGYEQFF
many TRBJ2-5 15 NA TRBV7-6 CASSLAGQRGETQYF
few TRBJ2-1 16 TRBD2 TRBV7-9 CASSLVVAGVRNEQFF
many TRBJ2-1 16 TRBD2 TRBV10-3 CAISELPSGADNEQFF
many TRBJ1-4 14 NA TRBV5-1 CASRQQGVDEKLFF
NA TRBJ2-1 18 NA TRBV24-1 CATSDGGSRADSYNEQFF
many TRBJ1-5 15 NA TRBV5-5 CASSFGRVNNQPQHF
few TRBJ2-7 14 TRBD1 TRBV30 CAWSLMTGGLEQYF
NA TRBJ2-7 13 TRBD1 TRBV29-1 CSVWDRGSYEQYF
many TRBJ1-2 13 NA TRBV6-5 CASSRRGIDGYTF
NA TRBJ2-1 18 TRBD2 TRBV7-6 CASSAMLAEVSSYNEQFF
many TRBJ1-2 15 TRBD1 TRBV12-3/TRBV12-4 CASSLGQGGPYGYTF
NA TRBJ1-2 12 NA TRBV3-1 CACSQGRDGKTF
many TRBJ2-5 17 TRBD2 TRBV10-3 CAIAGLAGGPIQETQYF
many TRBJ2-7 14 NA TRBV7-9 CASSQGTQPGEQYF
NA TRBJ2-7 14 NA TRBV12-3/TRBV12-4 CASSLGVSSYEQYF
many TRBJ1-5 13 NA TRBV7-2 CASSLILTQPQHF
many TRBJ1-6 14 NA TRBV9 CASSVRRIDSPLHF
few TRBJ1-5 13 NA TRBV30 CAWNGNLYQPQHF
many TRBJ2-1 11 NA TRBV19 CASSARDEQFF
many TRBJ1-2 13 NA TRBV12-3/TRBV12-4 CASSFRVGYGYTF
many TRBJ1-1 16 TRBD1 TRBV5-4 CASSRGQGAVRSEAFF
many TRBJ2-1 15 NA TRBV27 CASSPVIGVYNEQFF
many TRBJ2-1 12 NA TRBV11-2 CASSLKANEQFF
few TRBJ2-5 14 NA TRBV6-6 CASSYLGRQETQYF